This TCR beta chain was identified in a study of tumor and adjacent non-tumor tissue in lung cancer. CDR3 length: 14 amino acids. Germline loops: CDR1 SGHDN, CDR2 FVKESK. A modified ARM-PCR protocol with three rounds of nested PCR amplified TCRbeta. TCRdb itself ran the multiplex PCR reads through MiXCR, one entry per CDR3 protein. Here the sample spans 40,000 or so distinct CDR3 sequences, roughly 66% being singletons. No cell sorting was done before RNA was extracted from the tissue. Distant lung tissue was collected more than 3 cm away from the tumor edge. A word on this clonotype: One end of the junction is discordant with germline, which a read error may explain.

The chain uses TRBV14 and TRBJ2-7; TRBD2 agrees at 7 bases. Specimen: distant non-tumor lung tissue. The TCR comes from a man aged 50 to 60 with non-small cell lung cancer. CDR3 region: CASSCGSRSHEQYF. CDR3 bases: TGTGCCAGCAGCTGCGGGAGCCGGTCCCATGAGCAGTACTTT.